A single sample is the source of the 19 T cell receptor beta chains below, sequenced in a study of cytomegalovirus exposure and HLA in healthy donors. Primers: 60 Vbeta forward and 13 Jbeta reverse. Sequenced by immunoSEQ multiplex PCR; TCRdb stores in-frame clones only, minus some. The sample records about 69,000 clones, approximately 70% being singletons. Sequencing used PBMCs. The receptors were gathered from a male donor in good health and CMV-seropositive.

The chain employs TRBV19 and TRBJ2-1; TRBD1 agrees at 8 bases. Germline CDR1 LNHDA, CDR2 SQIVND (reference sequence). The ends lost 5 bases at V and 8 bases at J; junction bases unmatched: 8. The CDR3 spans 14 residues. CDR3 amino acids: CASSVGQVVYEQFF. CDR3 nucleotide sequence: TGTGCCAGTAGTGTGGGACAGGTTGTGTATGAGCAGTTCTTC. The full variable domain, in which reference TRBV19 and TRBJ2-1 provide the parts outside the CDR3, is DGGITQSPKYLFRKEGQNVTLSCEQNLNHDAMYWYRQDPGQGLRLIYYSQIVNDFQKGDIAEGYSVSREKKESFPLTVTSAQKNPTAFYLCASSVGQVVYEQFFGPGTRLTVL.

This clone has only one observation. The gene calls are TRBV27 and TRBJ2-3; 9 bases are a match to TRBD2. Germline assignment: CDR1 MNHEY and CDR2 SMNVEV (reference sequence). The V gene end was trimmed by 4 bases and the J gene end by 8 bases; junction bases not matched to a gene: 4. The CDR3 sequence is 13 residues long. CDR3 nucleotides: TGTGCCAGCAGTTCCGGCGGGAGGGTTACGCAGTATTTT. This translates into CASSSGGRVTQYF.

The rearrangement uses TRBV27 and TRBJ2-4; 11 bases match TRBD1. Trimming removed 8 bases from V and 6 bases from J; junction bases left unmatched: 6. In germline, CDR1 is MNHEY, CDR2 SMNVEV (reference sequence). This CDR3 spans 14 amino acids. CDR3: CASSDRGRINIQYF. The CDR3, as DNA: TGTGCCAGCTCGGACAGGGGGCGCATAAACATTCAGTACTTC.

V and J are TRBV6-5 and TRBJ1-2; no clear D gene. This CDR3 spans 13 amino acids. The germline V and J ends were trimmed by 6 bases and 4 bases, with 12 bases remaining between them. Germline V gives CDR1 MNHEY, CDR2 SVGAGI. The CDR3 coding sequence is TGTGCCAGCAGCCAGAATCGGGGCTATGGCTACACCTTC. This sequence encodes CASSQNRGYGYTF.

The chain joins TRBV9 to TRBJ1-2; TRBD1 agrees at 7 bases. The germline V gene encodes CDR1 SGDLS and CDR2 YYNGEE. The V and J ends lost 3 bases and 5 bases, in that order; junction bases with no gene match: 1. There are 12 residues in the CDR3. The CDR3 protein is CASSATGYGYTF. In DNA, the CDR3 is TGTGCCAGCAGCGCGACAGGGTATGGCTACACCTTC.

The chain uses TRBV4-1 and TRBJ1-3; D might be TRBD1 (5 bases). Germline CDR1 reads MGHRA; CDR2 reads YSYEKL. The CDR3 length is 15 residues. The V gene lost 0 bases and the J gene lost 5 bases, with 11 bases spanning the gap. CDR3 residues: CASSQEETARNTIYF. Written as DNA, the CDR3 is TGCGCCAGCAGCCAAGAAGAGACAGCCCGAAACACCATATATTTT.

In nucleotides, the CDR3 is TGCAGTGCCGAACTCAACACTGAAGCTTTCTTT. It is translated as CSAELNTEAFF. The V gene is TRBV20-1, the J gene TRBJ1-1; no clear D. Germline values: CDR1 DFQATT, CDR2 SNEGSKA (reference sequence). V lost 6 bases and J lost 2, with 7 bases in between. The CDR3 length is 11 residues.

This sequence joins TRBV9 and TRBJ2-3; D might be TRBD2 (6 bases). Trimming cost V 7 bases and J 1 base, with 22 bases left between them. The germline CDR1 and CDR2 sequences are SGDLS and YYNGEE. CDR3 length: 17 amino acids. CDR3 sequence reads: CASSPRLLAPRTDTQYF. The DNA of the CDR3 is TGTGCCAGCTCGCCTAGACTACTAGCCCCCCGCACAGATACGCAGTATTTT. Complete variable domain (other parts from reference TRBV9 and TRBJ2-3): DSGVTQTPKHLITATGQRVTLRCSPRSGDLSVYWYQQSLDQGLQFLIQYYNGEERAKGNILERFSAQQFPDLHSELNLSSLELGDSALYFCASSPRLLAPRTDTQYFGPGTRLTVL.

The J gene is TRBJ1-1, the V gene TRBV7-9, with D possibly matching TRBD1 (5 bases). V was trimmed by 6 bases and J by 1 base, leaving 18 bases between them. The germline V gene has CDR1 SEHNR and CDR2 FQNEAQ (reference sequence). The CDR3 sequence is 16 residues long. CDR3 loop: CASSLYRNPPNTEAFF. CDR3 in DNA: TGTGCCAGCAGTCTCTACAGGAACCCTCCGAACACTGAAGCTTTCTTT.

This clone occurred a few times. The chain joins TRBV4-1 to TRBJ1-1; D not resolved. In germline, CDR1 is MGHRA, CDR2 YSYEKL. This CDR3 is built from 13 residues. Trimming stripped 6 bases from V and 0 bases from J, with 8 bases between. The CDR3 DNA follows: TGCGCCAGCAGACGCGACTTGAACACTGAAGCTTTCTTT. It translates to CASRRDLNTEAFF.

The V and J genes are TRBV9 and TRBJ2-1; TRBD2 agrees at 10 bases. CDR1 is SGDLS, CDR2 YYNGEE, per germline. V trimming: 2 bases; J trimming: 9 bases; junction bases outside the gene matches: 5. This CDR3 has 14 residues. This CDR3 reads CASSVSGGAGEQFF. In nucleotides, the CDR3 is TGTGCCAGCAGCGTGAGCGGGGGGGCGGGTGAGCAGTTCTTC.

The chain has TRBV2 and TRBJ1-1; 8 nucleotides align to TRBD1. The CDR3 has 15 residues. CDR1 and CDR2 from the germline V gene are SNHLY and FYNNEI. V lost 3 bases, J lost 8 bases, and 11 bases stayed unmatched. CDR3 sequence reads: CASSEVRDRRAEAFF. The CDR3 coding sequence is TGTGCCAGCAGTGAGGTCAGGGACAGGCGAGCGGAAGCTTTCTTT.

This clone turned up a few times. The rearrangement joins TRBV5-1 to TRBJ2-7, with TRBD2 matching over 7 bases. Germline-derived CDR1 and CDR2 are SGHRS and YFSETQ. V gave up 1 base and J gave up 3 bases; unmatched junction bases: 4. The CDR3 is 14 amino acids. The CDR3: CASSLFSGFYEQYF. The CDR3 region has the DNA TGCGCCAGCAGCTTGTTTAGCGGGTTCTACGAGCAGTACTTC.

This clone was seen a handful of times. V is TRBV30 and J is TRBJ1-6; D unclear. V was cut by 3 bases and J by 10 bases, with 10 bases left in between. CDR1 and CDR2 (germline): GTSNPN, SVGIG (reference sequence). The CDR3 extends over 12 amino acids. CDR3 residues: CAWREGGSPLHF. The CDR3 DNA is TGTGCCTGGAGGGAGGGAGGATCACCCCTCCACTTT.

The chain has TRBV6-4 and TRBJ2-3, with 12 bases identical to TRBD2. The CDR3 has 15 amino acids. Germline assignment: CDR1 MRHNA and CDR2 SNTAGT. J lost 2 bases, V lost 4 bases, and 1 base had no gene match. CDR3 DNA sequence: TGTGCCAGCAGTGCTAGCGGGGGGGCCACAGATACGCAGTATTTT. Protein: CASSASGGATDTQYF.

This clone was observed a few times. The V gene is TRBV6-6, the J gene TRBJ2-7; 7 bases agree with TRBD1. The CDR3 covers 14 residues. CDR1 and CDR2 from the germline V gene are MNHNY and SVGAGI (reference sequence). V lost 5 bases, J lost 2 bases, and 6 bases stayed unmatched. DNA of the CDR3: TGTGCCAGCAGTCCCCTCAGGGGGACCTACGAGCAGTACTTC. Translation gives CASSPLRGTYEQYF.

The genes are TRBV18 and TRBJ1-4; D perhaps matches TRBD1 (5 bases). Germline assignment: CDR1 KGHSH and CDR2 LQKENI. This CDR3 contains 14 residues. The V gene lost 3 bases and the J gene lost 7 bases, with 12 bases spanning the gap. This CDR3 is CASSPVGRGEKLFF. The CDR3 DNA reads TGTGCCAGCTCACCGGTCGGAAGGGGTGAAAAACTGTTTTTT. Drawing the rest from reference TRBV18 and TRBJ1-4, the complete variable domain is NAGVMQNPRHLVRRRGQEARLRCSPMKGHSHVYWYRQLPEEGLKFMVYLQKENIIDESGMPKERFSAEFPKEGPSILRIQQVVRGDSAAYFCASSPVGRGEKLFFGSGTQLSVL.

The rearrangement links TRBV5-1 to TRBJ2-1; 8 bases are shared with TRBD1. Germline assignment: CDR1 SGHRS and CDR2 YFSETQ. The CDR3 runs 17 residues. J lost 6 bases, V lost 5 bases, and 16 bases had no gene match. For the CDR3, the DNA is TGCGCCAGCAGTTCGGCCTTTAGGACAGGGCCCTCCAATGAGCAGTTCTTC. Protein: CASSSAFRTGPSNEQFF.

The chain uses TRBV5-8 and TRBJ1-1, with TRBD1 as a possible D gene (5 bases). The germline V gene has CDR1 SGHTS and CDR2 YDEGEE. CDR3 length: 13 amino acids. V was shortened by 3 bases and J by 3 bases, with 9 bases between the two germline ends. DNA of the CDR3: TGTGCCAGCAGCTCAGGGTATCACACTGAAGCTTTCTTT. Its protein is CASSSGYHTEAFF.